Listed below are T cell receptor beta chains from one sample, sequenced in a study of blood T cell repertoires in COVID-19. Profiling relied on immunoSEQ multiplex PCR, and the TCRdb table lists in-frame clones only, not all of them. The table shows some 210,000 clones, with 89% occurring only once. Sequences were obtained from peripheral blood. All receptors derive from a woman in her thirties or forties with acute or convalescent COVID-19. Each CDR3 is given with its conserved first and last residue. The order of the fields is CDR3 protein, CDR3 DNA, J gene, D gene, clone size, V gene. The D gene is left open where the match is weak. Only some rows state a clone size, as once, few, many or a class for expanded clones.

CASSVDGAGNTIYF	TGCGCCAGCAGCGTCGATGGAGCTGGAAACACCATATATTTT	TRBJ1-3	-	-	TRBV5-1
CASSQLQGGTAFF	TGTGCCAGCAGCCAACTACAGGGGGGGACAGCTTTCTTT	TRBJ1-1	TRBD1	once	TRBV5-6
CASSPTTGMAREKLFF	TGTGCCAGCAGCCCGACGACAGGGATGGCACGCGAAAAACTGTTTTTT	TRBJ1-4	TRBD1	-	TRBV11-2
CASSYRTGMNTEAFF	TGTGCCAGCAGCTACCGGACAGGGATGAACACTGAAGCTTTCTTT	TRBJ1-1	TRBD1	-	TRBV5-6
CASSPQGFNQPQHF	TGCGCCAGCAGCCCACAGGGGTTCAATCAGCCCCAGCATTTT	TRBJ1-5	TRBD1	-	TRBV5-1
CASSFGGPRTEAFF	TGTGCCAGCAGCTTCGGGGGGCCGCGGACTGAAGCTTTCTTT	TRBJ1-1	-	-	TRBV5-4
CASSHHGQNTEAFF	TGTGCCAGCAGCCATCACGGACAGAACACTGAAGCTTTCTTT	TRBJ1-1	-	-	TRBV5-5
CASSLRSGYEAFF	TGTGCCAGCAGTTTAAGGTCGGGGTACGAAGCTTTCTTT	TRBJ1-1	-	-	TRBV12-3/TRBV12-4
CASRGWTGADNEQFF	TGTGCCAGCAGAGGATGGACAGGGGCGGACAATGAGCAGTTCTTC	TRBJ2-1	TRBD1	-	TRBV6-5
CASSMRQRTNIQYF	TGTGCCAGTAGTATGAGACAGCGCACTAACATTCAGTACTTC	TRBJ2-4	-	-	TRBV19
CASRDTGTAYNEQFF	TGCGCCAGCAGGGACACCGGGACAGCCTACAATGAGCAGTTCTTC	TRBJ2-1	TRBD1	-	TRBV5-1
CASSSLLPGETEAFF	TGTGCCAGCAGCTCGCTTTTGCCGGGGGAGACTGAAGCTTTCTTT	TRBJ1-1	-	few	TRBV7-9
CASSQRTVNQPQHF	TGCGCCAGCAGCCAGAGGACAGTCAATCAGCCCCAGCATTTT	TRBJ1-5	-	once	TRBV4-1
CASSRARFGNYGYTF	TGTGCCAGCAGCAGAGCGAGGTTCGGGAACTATGGCTACACCTTC	TRBJ1-2	-	few	TRBV21-1
CASSLSAGGGGETQYF	TGTGCCAGCAGCTTATCAGCGGGGGGCGGTGGAGAGACCCAGTACTTC	TRBJ2-5	TRBD2	-	TRBV7-2
CASSLSNSGRGDTQYF	TGTGCCAGCAGCTTATCTAATAGCGGGCGAGGAGATACGCAGTATTTT	TRBJ2-3	TRBD2	-	TRBV7-2
CASRRGREANYGYTF	TGTGCCAGCAGGCGAGGCAGGGAAGCTAACTATGGCTACACCTTC	TRBJ1-2	-	-	TRBV19
CASSLGLAGGSQYF	TGTGCCAGCAGCTTAGGACTAGCGGGGGGGTCCCAGTACTTC	TRBJ2-5	TRBD2	-	TRBV7-6
CASSLGVTRADTQYF	TGTGCCAGCAGCTTGGGCGTAACCAGGGCAGATACGCAGTATTTT	TRBJ2-3	-	-	TRBV5-5
CASSLHSGSEKLFF	TGTGCCAGCAGCTTACACTCAGGGTCTGAAAAACTGTTTTTT	TRBJ1-4	-	-	TRBV7-8
CASSISGYGYTF	TGTGCCAGCAGCATTTCAGGGTATGGCTACACCTTC	TRBJ1-2	-	-	TRBV9
CASSSGQGYNEQFF	TGCGCCAGCAGCTCGGGACAGGGGTACAATGAGCAGTTCTTC	TRBJ2-1	TRBD1	-	TRBV5-1
CASSRTSKNEQFF	TGTGCCAGCAGCAGGACTAGCAAAAATGAGCAGTTCTTC	TRBJ2-1	TRBD2	-	TRBV7-9
CASSPTGGTEAFF	TGTGCCAGCAGCCCAACAGGGGGCACTGAAGCTTTCTTT	TRBJ1-1	TRBD1	-	TRBV9
CASSHEWDTYPSGANVLTF	TGTGCCAGCAGCCATGAATGGGACACGTATCCTTCTGGGGCCAACGTCCTGACTTTC	TRBJ2-6	-	-	TRBV7-6
CASSLDSGGAPNTGELFF	TGCGCCAGCAGCTTGGATAGCGGGGGGGCCCCGAACACCGGGGAGCTGTTTTTT	TRBJ2-2	TRBD2	-	TRBV5-1
CASSRLDRGIYGYTF	TGTGCCAGCAGCCGACTGGACAGGGGGATCTATGGCTACACCTTC	TRBJ1-2	TRBD1	-	TRBV5-6
CASSSLIRQFYGYTF	TGTGCCAGTAGTTCCTTAATCCGACAATTCTATGGCTACACCTTC	TRBJ1-2	-	-	TRBV19
CASSSSGNTEAFF	TGTGCCAGCAGTTCATCAGGGAACACTGAAGCTTTCTTT	TRBJ1-1	-	once	TRBV12-3/TRBV12-4
CASSPARTAGGLDEQFF	TGTGCCAGCAGCCCGGCGAGGACAGCGGGGGGCCTCGATGAGCAGTTCTTC	TRBJ2-1	TRBD2	-	TRBV3-1/TRBV3-2
CASSPTGLSSGGEQFF	TGTGCCAGCAGCCCGACAGGACTCTCATCCGGAGGTGAGCAGTTCTTC	TRBJ2-1	-	few	TRBV9
CASSLGFENTIYF	TGTGCCAGCAGCTTAGGATTCGAGAACACCATATATTTT	TRBJ1-3	-	-	TRBV11-2
CASSLKEGKNIQYF	TGCGCCAGCAGCTTGAAGGAGGGCAAAAACATTCAGTACTTC	TRBJ2-4	-	-	TRBV5-1
CASSPQRTGANFYGYTF	TGTGCCAGTAGTCCCCAACGGACAGGGGCGAACTTCTATGGCTACACCTTC	TRBJ1-2	TRBD1	-	TRBV19
CASEGVLNANTGELFF	TGTGCCAGCGAGGGGGTACTCAATGCGAACACCGGGGAGCTGTTTTTT	TRBJ2-2	-	-	TRBV19
CASGLVLGADPSTDTQYF	TGTGCTAGTGGTTTGGTCTTAGGGGCGGACCCTAGCACAGATACGCAGTATTTT	TRBJ2-3	-	-	TRBV12-5
CASSLARNRGTGVTGYTF	TGTGCCAGCAGCTTGGCCAGGAATAGAGGGACAGGGGTCACTGGCTACACCTTC	TRBJ1-2	TRBD1	-	TRBV5-6
CASSPGLSSGNTIYF	TGTGCCAGCTCACCCGGACTCAGCTCTGGAAACACCATATATTTT	TRBJ1-3	-	-	TRBV18
CASSLEGQGNSPLHF	TGTGCCAGCAGCCTAGAGGGACAGGGGAATTCACCCCTCCACTTT	TRBJ1-6	TRBD1	-	TRBV7-9
CASRRVGEGGKLFF	TGTGCCAGCAGGAGGGTAGGTGAAGGTGGAAAACTGTTTTTT	TRBJ1-4	-	-	TRBV27
CASSEDSPWGTDTQYF	TGTGCCAGCAGCGAGGACAGCCCTTGGGGCACAGATACGCAGTATTTT	TRBJ2-3	-	-	TRBV9
CASSIGQGGQPQHF	TGTGCCAGCAGTATAGGACAGGGGGGGCAGCCCCAGCATTTT	TRBJ1-5	TRBD1	-	TRBV27
CASSSSTSGGNEQFF	TGTGCCAGCAGCTCGAGTACTAGCGGGGGTAATGAGCAGTTCTTC	TRBJ2-1	TRBD2	-	TRBV5-6
CAWSVTGGGGAFF	TGTGCCTGGAGTGTAACAGGTGGGGGGGGAGCTTTCTTT	TRBJ1-1	-	-	TRBV30
CASSEFRYRDLEAFF	TGTGCCAGCAGTGAATTTAGGTACAGGGACCTTGAAGCTTTCTTT	TRBJ1-1	-	-	TRBV6-1
CASSRRVSGLNTEAFF	TGCGCCAGCAGCCGGCGGGTGAGCGGATTGAACACTGAAGCTTTCTTT	TRBJ1-1	-	-	TRBV4-1
CASSPGQGIIF	TGTGCCAGCTCACCGGGCCAGGGGATTATCTTT	TRBJ1-1	-	once	TRBV18
CASSPIRGSGSPLHF	TGTGCCAGCAGTCCGATCAGGGGATCAGGATCACCCCTCCACTTT	TRBJ1-6	-	-	TRBV6-5